Given below is one T cell receptor (beta chain) in context. Data came from immunoSEQ multiplex PCR; TCRdb stores just in-frame clones and leaves some out. The top ten hold roughly 16% of the sample, which has roughly 57,000 clones, around 90% seen once. This record belongs to a study of OX40 agonist ivuxolimab in advanced cancers. Sequences were derived from CD4+ or CD8+ T cells sorted from blood, sampled in a trial of the OX40 agonist ivuxolimab. The origin of this receptor is an adult with an advanced solid tumor such as melanoma, head and neck, liver or kidney cancer.

CDR3 sequence: CASSSLALGAYNEQFF. In DNA, the CDR3 is TGTGCCAGCAGTTCCCTCGCCCTGGGGGCCTACAATGAGCAGTTCTTC. The chain uses TRBV6-5 and TRBJ2-1; D possibly uses TRBD1 or TRBD2 (5 bases each). Between the trimmed V and J ends, which lost 4 bases and 2 bases, there was a span of 15 bases. Per germline, CDR1 MNHEY and CDR2 SVGAGI. The CDR3 runs to 16 residues.